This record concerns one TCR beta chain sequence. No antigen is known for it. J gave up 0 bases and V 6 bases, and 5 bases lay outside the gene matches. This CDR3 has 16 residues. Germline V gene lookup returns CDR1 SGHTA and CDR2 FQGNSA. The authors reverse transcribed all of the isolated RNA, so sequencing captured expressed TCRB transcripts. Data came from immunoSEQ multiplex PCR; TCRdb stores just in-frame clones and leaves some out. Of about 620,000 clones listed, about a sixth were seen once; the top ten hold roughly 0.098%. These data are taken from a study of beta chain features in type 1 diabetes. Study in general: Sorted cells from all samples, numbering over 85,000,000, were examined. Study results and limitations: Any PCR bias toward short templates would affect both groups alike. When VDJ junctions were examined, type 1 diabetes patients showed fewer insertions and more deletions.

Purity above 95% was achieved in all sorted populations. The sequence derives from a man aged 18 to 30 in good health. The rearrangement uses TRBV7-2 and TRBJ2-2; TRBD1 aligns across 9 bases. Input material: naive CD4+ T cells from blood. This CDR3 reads CASRRTGVSNTGELFF. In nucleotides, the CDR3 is TGTGCCAGCAGGCGGACAGGGGTTTCGAACACCGGGGAGCTGTTTTTT.